This paragraph covers one T cell receptor beta chain sequence. CD8 cells classed as naive were CD45RO-negative and positively selected for CCR7, excluding terminally differentiated effector memory CD45RA+ cells. The entry originates in a study of shared clonotypes between healthy human individuals. The CDR3 is 17 amino acids. V lost 0 bases and J 2 bases, leaving 14 bases between the germline ends. Looked up from germline, CDR1 is SEHNR and CDR2 is FQNEAQ (reference sequence). Profiling relied on immunoSEQ multiplex PCR, and the TCRdb table lists in-frame clones only, not all of them. This table has 1.5 million to 2.5 million clones, about 95% appearing once.

The chain combines TRBV7-9 with TRBJ1-5, with D uncertain. The origin of this receptor is a man younger than 35 in good health. Sequenced sample: naive CD8+ T cells sorted from blood. CDR3: CASSLAALDLGNQPQHF. Written as DNA, the CDR3 is TGTGCCAGCAGCTTAGCAGCTTTAGATTTAGGCAATCAGCCCCAGCATTTT.